This T cell receptor (beta chain) originates from a study of blood T cell repertoires in COVID-19. Turning to the study itself: The United States, Italy and Spain supplied acute and convalescent COVID-19 samples. PBMCs, B-cell-depleted T cells, or T cells provided the cDNA or gDNA that made up the material.

This clone was recorded only once. The CDR3 is 15 amino acids. The germline gives CDR1 SGHAT, CDR2 FQNNGV. Between the trimmed V and J ends, which lost 0 bases and 2 bases, there was a span of 10 bases. In the original workflow: For nucleated cells, counts were estimated from reference gene primer amplification. Measured with immunoSEQ multiplex PCR; TCRdb has only the in-frame clones, and not every one. D and trimming come from the DNA, and the V and J calls and clone size come from that table. This table has about 230,000 clones, around 92% appearing once. In assigning cohorts, the study relied on participant-reported clinical history.

Specimen: PBMCs or T cells enriched from blood (not recorded which). This rearrangement joins TRBV11-2 to TRBJ1-2; D not certain. The source is a woman aged 30 to 39 with acute COVID-19. The CDR3 spells CASSLDRAPNYGYTF. CDR3 in DNA: TGTGCCAGCAGCTTAGACAGAGCGCCCAACTATGGCTACACCTTC. Variable domain in full (rest from reference TRBV11-2 and TRBJ1-2): EAGVAQSPRYKIIEKRQSVAFWCNPISGHATLYWYQQILGQGPKLLIQFQNNGVVDDSQLPKDRFSAERLKGVDSTLKIQPAKLEDSAVYLCASSLDRAPNYGYTFGSGTRLTVV.